The 25 T cell receptor beta chains below all came from one sample that was sequenced in a study of Graves' ophthalmopathy and Graves' hyperthyroidism. Scientists amplified the TCR beta CDR3 regions from RNA transcripts. Investigators did first-round RT-PCR with HTBI primers, then second-round multiplex PCR. MiXCR, applied by TCRdb to the multiplex PCR reads, yields one record per CDR3 protein. The sample comprises hundreds of thousands of distinct CDR3 sequences, about 38% of which are singletons, and more than 3% rests with the top ten. The material sequenced was peripheral blood. These receptors were taken from an adult man with Graves' ophthalmopathy.

This clonotype was counted ten times or more. The rearrangement joins TRBV20-1 to TRBJ1-6; 12 nucleotides agree with TRBD1. The germline CDR1 and CDR2 sequences are DFQATT and SNEGSKA (reference sequence). V shed 6 bases, J shed 6 bases, and the junction held 3 bases outside the gene matches. The CDR3 is made up of 14 amino acids. The CDR3 DNA reads TGCAGTGCCGGGACAGGGGGCTCTAATTCACCCCTCCACTTT. Its protein is CSAGTGGSNSPLHF.

This rearrangement joins TRBV9 to TRBJ1-2; weak D call: TRBD1 (6 bases). The V end was cut by 4 bases, the J end by 6 bases, with 19 bases between. From germline, CDR1 is SGDLS and CDR2 YYNGEE. The CDR3 loop spans 15 amino acids. CDR3 nucleotides: TGTGCCAGCAGCCCCCGAGACAGGTCATGGGATGGCTACACCTTC. Translated: CASSPRDRSWDGYTF.

In its sample, this clonotype was seen many times. The rearrangement uses TRBV5-1 and TRBJ2-7; 9 bases line up with TRBD1. The J segment lost 5 bases and the V segment lost 3 bases, leaving 6 bases of the junction unmatched. There are 14 residues in the CDR3. The germline gives CDR1 SGHRS, CDR2 YFSETQ. The CDR3 DNA follows: TGCGCCAGCAGCTCCTCGGGACAGGGCCACGAGCAGTACTTC. Protein: CASSSSGQGHEQYF.

This clonotype was found once. The chain has TRBV2 and TRBJ2-7; D ambiguous. The CDR3 totals 11 residues. Germline CDR1 reads SNHLY; CDR2 reads FYNNEI. The V gene lost 1 base and the J gene lost 9 bases, with 7 bases spanning the gap. The CDR3 reads CASSEVGVQYF. CDR3 coding DNA: TGTGCCAGCAGTGAAGTTGGGGTGCAGTACTTC.

Comments on this clonotype: The CDR3 ends on some other residue instead of the conserved phenylalanine or tryptophan, so this is likely a read error. The genes are TRBV6-5 and TRBJ2-3; D is perhaps TRBD1 (6 bases). The CDR3 covers 14 residues. The germline V gene has CDR1 MNHEY and CDR2 SVGAGI. The V and J ends lost 3 bases and 5 bases respectively, with 12 bases between them. The CDR3 protein is CASSYTGKGDTQYV. CDR3 in DNA: TGTGCCAGCAGTTATACAGGGAAGGGAGATACGCAGTATGTT.

In its sample, this clonotype was seen once. The chain uses TRBV11-2 and TRBJ2-1; the D gene could be TRBD1 or TRBD2 (5 bases each). The ends were cut back, 6 bases at V and 8 bases at J, with 20 bases in the middle. The CDR3 is 15 amino acids. Looked up from germline, CDR1 is SGHAT and CDR2 is FQNNGV. CDR3 region: CASRSPGRGSYEQFF. In DNA, the CDR3 is TGTGCCAGCAGAAGTCCGGGACGAGGAAGTTATGAGCAGTTCTTC.

The chain recombines TRBV11-1 with TRBJ1-2; TRBD1 matches 8 bases. The CDR3 is made up of 15 amino acids. With 6 bases clipped from V and 5 bases from J, the junction kept 11 bases outside the gene matches. Germline values: CDR1 SGHAT, CDR2 FQDESV (reference sequence). DNA of the CDR3: TGTGCCAGCAGAACGGGACAGGATGAACATTATGGCTACACCTTC. Translation gives CASRTGQDEHYGYTF.

This clonotype was counted ten times or more. This sequence joins TRBV6-2 or TRBV6-3 and TRBJ2-7; D unresolved. The CDR3 has 12 residues. In germline, CDR1 is MNHEY, CDR2 SVGEGT. The V and J ends lost 2 bases and 5 bases respectively, with 7 bases between them. CDR3 bases: TGTGCCAGCAGTTACGGACCCCACGAGCAGTACTTC. This gives the protein CASSYGPHEQYF.

Many counts were recorded for this clonotype. The chain links TRBV4-2 to TRBJ1-4; D not certain. The V gene's germline CDR1 is LGHNA and CDR2 YNFKEQ. The CDR3 consists of 14 residues. Trimming pared 0 bases from V and 14 bases from J, leaving 16 bases between. The CDR3: CASSQDRTVGWLFF. The CDR3, as DNA: TGTGCCAGCAGCCAAGACAGGACCGTAGGGTGGCTGTTTTTT.

Remarks on this clonotype: The germline gene is not matched at one end of the junction; a read error may be the cause. V and J are TRBV10-3 and TRBJ1-2; 10 positions match TRBD1. CDR1 is ENHRY, CDR2 SYGVKD, per germline. This CDR3 contains 15 residues. As DNA, the CDR3 is TGTGCCAGCAGTGAAATAGGGACAGGGGATAATGGCTACACCTTC. It yields the protein CASSEIGTGDNGYTF.

The table lists this clonotype with many counts. The chain uses TRBV7-9 and TRBJ1-1; 8 bases map to TRBD1. Germline V gives CDR1 SEHNR, CDR2 FQNEAQ (reference sequence). CDR3 length equals 16 residues. V dropped 0 bases and J dropped 2; count of bases not matched to a gene: 5. The CDR3: CASSLALGQDNTEAFF. CDR3 coding DNA: TGTGCCAGCAGCTTAGCCTTGGGACAGGATAACACTGAAGCTTTCTTT.

This clonotype was detected many times. The CDR3 sequence: CASSVQGFDGYTF. In DNA form, the CDR3 reads TGCGCCAGCAGTGTCCAGGGGTTTGATGGCTACACCTTC. The chain recombines TRBV10-2 with TRBJ1-2; possible D gene TRBD1, 6 bases. The CDR3 covers 13 residues. Germline lookup yields CDR1 WSHSY and CDR2 SAAADI. V gave up 4 bases and J gave up 6 bases, with 12 bases separating them.

As to this clonotype: A much larger clonotype is one base distant, so this may be a read error. The rearrangement uses TRBV10-3 and TRBJ2-7; 9 positions match TRBD1. Per the germline V gene, CDR1 is ENHRY and CDR2 is SYGVKD. The CDR3 has 14 amino acids. The J segment lost 5 bases and the V segment lost 2 bases, leaving 4 bases of the junction unmatched. The CDR3: CAISEPGQGHEQYF. CDR3 in DNA: TGTGCCATCAGTGAGCCGGGACAGGGCCACGAGCAGTACTTC.

The chain carries TRBV24-1 and TRBJ2-2, with D possibly called TRBD1 or TRBD2 (6 bases each). The CDR3 is 14 residues long. Trimming left V 3 bases short and J 7 bases short, with 11 bases between. Looked up from germline, CDR1 is KGHDR and CDR2 is SFDVKD. CDR3 sequence reads: CATSDAGGHGELFF. CDR3 coding DNA: TGTGCCACCAGTGATGCCGGGGGCCACGGGGAGCTGTTTTTT.

This clonotype was seen repeatedly, ten times or more. The chain employs TRBV2 and TRBJ1-4; D gene uncertain. Germline CDR1 and CDR2: SNHLY and FYNNEI. The CDR3 covers 13 residues. V lost 0 bases to trimming and J lost 17 bases, with 16 bases between them. The CDR3 region has the DNA TGTGCCAGCAGTGAAGCCGGCAGGCAGTTAGGTTTTTTT. Translated: CASSEAGRQLGFF.

CDR3: CSARDLTGLETQYF. The CDR3 nucleotides are TGCAGTGCTAGAGATTTGACAGGGCTAGAGACCCAGTACTTC. V is TRBV20-1 and J is TRBJ2-5; 7 bases are shared with TRBD1. Trimming at V came to 0 bases and at J to 4 bases, leaving 5 bases not matched to a gene. The CDR3 is made up of 14 amino acids. The germline gives CDR1 DFQATT, CDR2 SNEGSKA (reference sequence).

The J gene is TRBJ2-2, the V gene TRBV7-3; weak D call: TRBD1 (6 bases). V gave up 4 bases and J gave up 9 bases, with 15 bases separating them. The V gene's germline CDR1 is SGHTA and CDR2 FQGTGA. The CDR3 covers 14 residues. The CDR3 DNA reads as TGTGCCAGCAGCTCGTCCCAGGGGACCAGGGAGCTGTTTTTT. It is translated as CASSSSQGTRELFF.

The chain links TRBV6-5 to TRBJ2-5, with no clear D. The CDR3 sequence is 11 residues long. CDR1 MNHEY and CDR2 SVGAGI come from the germline V gene. Trimming removed 6 bases from V and 9 bases from J, with 11 bases in between. The CDR3 here is CASSLWGPQYF. The CDR3, as DNA: TGTGCCAGCAGCCTGTGGGGTCCCCAGTACTTC.

Many counts were recorded for this clonotype. CDR3: CASSLATGAKGETQYF. CDR3 in DNA: TGCGCCAGCAGCTTGGCTACAGGGGCTAAGGGGGAGACCCAGTACTTC. The chain combines TRBV5-1 with TRBJ2-5; 7 nucleotides align to TRBD1. From germline, CDR1 is SGHRS and CDR2 YFSETQ. The V segment lost 0 bases and the J segment 5 bases; nucleotides outside the gene matches: 10. This CDR3 comprises 16 residues.

The chain is built from TRBV11-1 and TRBJ2-7, with 7 bases that match TRBD2. Losses at the gene ends were 5 bases for V and 5 bases for J; bases not matched to a gene: 12. The CDR3 is 15 residues long. Germline CDR1 SGHAT, CDR2 FQDESV (reference sequence). The CDR3 DNA reads TGTGCCAGCAGCGTTGGATGGCGGGAGCCCAACGAGCAGTACTTC. This sequence encodes CASSVGWREPNEQYF.

This clonotype was counted at least ten times. The chain links TRBV10-3 to TRBJ1-1; 8 nucleotides align to TRBD1. The CDR3 is 16 amino acids. Unmatched junction bases numbered 7, after V lost 4 bases and J lost 0 bases. CDR1 is ENHRY and CDR2 is SYGVKD in the germline V gene. The CDR3 protein is CAISGGQGSMNTEAFF. In DNA, the CDR3 is TGTGCCATCAGTGGAGGACAGGGTTCGATGAACACTGAAGCTTTCTTT.

This clonotype was picked up many times. The gene calls are TRBV12-3 or TRBV12-4 and TRBJ1-1; no clear D gene. Trimming took 7 bases from V and 3 from J, leaving 6 bases between them. CDR3 length equals 11 residues. The CDR3 loop reads CASTRDTEAFF. In DNA, the CDR3 is TGTGCCAGCACCCGGGACACTGAAGCTTTCTTT.

This clonotype was seen many times. The CDR3 nucleotides are TGTGCCAGCAACCAACCCCGGGACAGAGCGAACACCGGGGAGCTGTTTTTT. It is translated as CASNQPRDRANTGELFF. The genes are TRBV7-9 and TRBJ2-2; 7 bases align to TRBD1. Germline CDR1 is SEHNR and CDR2 is FQNEAQ (reference sequence). Unmatched junction bases numbered 11, after V lost 7 bases and J lost 0 bases. The length of the CDR3 is 17 residues.

This clonotype has a handful of counts. V and J are TRBV19 and TRBJ2-2; 8 bases align to TRBD2. Germline values: CDR1 LNHDA, CDR2 SQIVND (reference sequence). The CDR3 has 16 amino acids. V was pared by 4 bases and J by 5 bases, with 9 bases of the junction left unmatched. In DNA form, the CDR3 reads TGTGCCAGTAGTAGGTTGAGCGGGAGTGTTACCGGGGAGCTGTTTTTT. This encodes CASSRLSGSVTGELFF.

The genes are TRBV6-6 and TRBJ2-7; D is ambiguous. V was pared by 2 bases and J by 0 bases, with 8 bases between. The length of the CDR3 is 14 residues. Germline V gene data show CDR1 as MNHNY and CDR2 as SVGAGI (reference sequence). The CDR3 loop is CASSYNRLSYEQYF. The CDR3 nucleotides read TGTGCCAGCAGTTACAATAGGCTCTCCTACGAGCAGTACTTC.